The 18 T cell receptor beta chains presented below share a single source sample, sequenced in a study of a mutant IDH1 vaccine in newly diagnosed glioma. TCRdb's copy holds only in-frame clones and misses some; the assay was immunoSEQ multiplex PCR. The repertoire holds approximately 100,000 clones, with around 90% as singletons. The time point here: baseline, week 1 (first vaccination visit). This sample's treatment: pre-vaccination baseline after standard-of-care therapy. The material was PBMCs, obtained from a glioma patient treated with radiotherapy, temozolomide or both. The receptors were sampled from a woman in her fifties or sixties with glioma.

V and J are TRBV6-5 and TRBJ2-5; 11 nucleotides line up with TRBD1. From germline, CDR1 is MNHEY and CDR2 SVGAGI. The CDR3 loop spans 16 amino acids. Losses at the gene ends were 1 base for V and 4 bases for J; bases not matched to a gene: 5. CDR3 DNA sequence: TGTGCCAGCAGTTACTGGACAGGGGGCGCGGGAGAGACCCAGTACTTC. Translating it yields CASSYWTGGAGETQYF.

The rearrangement links TRBV7-3 to TRBJ2-7; TRBD2 matches 7 bases. The CDR3 totals 15 residues. The germline V gene encodes CDR1 SGHTA and CDR2 FQGTGA. Unmatched junction bases numbered 7, after V lost 2 bases and J lost 3 bases. This CDR3 is CASSLEGAGRYEQYF. CDR3 coding DNA: TGTGCCAGCAGCTTAGAGGGAGCGGGACGCTACGAGCAGTACTTC.

Worth noting for this clone: The junction departs from the called germline gene at one end, perhaps through a read error. The rearrangement joins TRBV7-7 to TRBJ2-7; maybe TRBD2 (6 bases). CDR1 is SSHAT, CDR2 FNYEAQ, per germline (reference sequence). There are 13 residues in the CDR3. The CDR3 is CASSLDGGYEQYF. CDR3 nucleotides: TGTGCTAGCAGCTTAGATGGGGGGTACGAGCAGTACTTC.

This clone was picked up one time. This chain connects TRBV5-3 to TRBJ2-7; TRBD2 matches at 12 bases. TRBV5-3 is marked as an open reading frame, function uncertain. This CDR3 is 17 amino acids long. V lost 2 bases to trimming and J lost 3 bases; unmatched junction nucleotides: 9. CDR3 sequence reads: CARSFRLAGGIVYEQYF. CDR3 DNA sequence: TGTGCCAGAAGCTTCAGGCTAGCGGGAGGGATAGTCTACGAGCAGTACTTC.

The J gene is TRBJ1-5, the V gene TRBV2; possible D gene TRBD1, 5 bases. Trimming removed 5 bases from V and 2 bases from J, with 22 bases in between. This CDR3 comprises 18 residues. CDR1 SNHLY and CDR2 FYNNEI come from the germline V gene. The CDR3 DNA sequence: TGTGCCAGCAGTTCTCTCCCCTACGACAGAGGGGGCAATCAGCCCCAGCATTTT. This codes for CASSSLPYDRGGNQPQHF.

The rearrangement joins TRBV30 to TRBJ2-1; possibly TRBD1 or TRBD2 for D (5 bases each). CDR1 is GTSNPN, CDR2 SVGIG, per germline (reference sequence). The V end was cut by 3 bases, the J end by 4 bases, with 16 bases between. The CDR3 consists of 15 residues. For the CDR3, the DNA is TGTGCCTGGAGGGGACGAGAAAGCAAATACAATGAGCAGTTCTTC. Translated, it gives CAWRGRESKYNEQFF.

V and J are TRBV9 and TRBJ1-1; 7 bases align to TRBD1. This CDR3 region has 13 residues. The trim removed 3 bases at V and 4 bases at J, leaving 3 bases unmatched. CDR1 and CDR2 (germline): SGDLS, YYNGEE. The CDR3 region is CASSAQGSTEAFF. CDR3 nucleotide sequence: TGTGCCAGCAGCGCACAGGGGAGCACTGAAGCTTTCTTT.

The chain employs TRBV10-2 and TRBJ1-1; 8 bases map to TRBD1. The CDR3 loop spans 18 amino acids. Per germline, CDR1 WSHSY and CDR2 SAAADI. The trim removed 0 bases at V and 2 bases at J, leaving 11 bases unmatched. CDR3 residues: CASSESFVGQGGNTEAFF. CDR3 in DNA: TGCGCCAGCAGTGAGTCGTTCGTCGGACAGGGAGGTAACACTGAAGCTTTCTTT.

The chain uses TRBV5-1 and TRBJ2-7; 9 bases agree with TRBD2. This CDR3 has 14 amino acids. CDR1 SGHRS and CDR2 YFSETQ come from the germline V gene. V trimming: 0 bases; J trimming: 6 bases; junction bases outside the gene matches: 4. The CDR3 spells CASSLVSGSLEQYF. Here the CDR3 DNA reads TGCGCCAGCAGCTTGGTTAGCGGGAGCCTCGAGCAGTACTTC.

This chain uses TRBV5-8 with TRBJ1-5, with D possibly TRBD1 on 5 matching bases. Trimming stripped 3 bases from V and 2 bases from J, with 12 bases between. The CDR3 runs to 15 residues. Germline loops: CDR1 SGHTS, CDR2 YDEGEE. DNA for the CDR3: TGTGCCAGCAGCTCCCCGGGGCACGGCAATCAGCCCCAGCATTTT. Protein product: CASSSPGHGNQPQHF.

The chain couples TRBV5-4 to TRBJ2-1; 8 bases fit TRBD2. V was clipped by 7 bases and J by 9 bases; unmatched bases: 15. The V gene's germline CDR1 is SGHNT and CDR2 YYREEE (reference sequence). The CDR3 is made up of 15 amino acids. Written as DNA, the CDR3 is TGTGCCAGCGCTTGGAGCGGGAGTGGGTTACGTGAGCAGTTCTTC. Residues: CASAWSGSGLREQFF.

V and J are TRBV28 and TRBJ2-1, with 7 bases fitting TRBD1. Losses at the gene ends were 4 bases for V and 0 bases for J; bases not matched to a gene: 6. CDR1 is MDHEN, CDR2 SYDVKM, per germline. CDR3 length: 16 residues. The CDR3 reads CASSSPGQRSYNEQFF. The CDR3 DNA is TGTGCCAGCAGTTCCCCGGGACAGCGCTCCTACAATGAGCAGTTCTTC.

The J gene is TRBJ1-2, the V gene TRBV30; D is uncertain. V lost 2 bases and J lost 7, with 17 bases in between. Germline lookup yields CDR1 GTSNPN and CDR2 SVGIG (reference sequence). The length of the CDR3 is 14 residues. CDR3 DNA sequence: TGTGCCTGGAGTCAAAATGGGGAATCGTCTGGCTACACCTTC. Protein: CAWSQNGESSGYTF.

The sample holds a few counts of this clone. This sequence joins TRBV4-1 and TRBJ1-4, with D possibly TRBD1 on 6 matching bases. The germline V and J ends were trimmed by 4 bases and 7 bases, with 10 bases remaining between them. Germline V gene data show CDR1 as MGHRA and CDR2 as YSYEKL. This CDR3 has 13 amino acids. CDR3: CASSLIRGEKLFF. As DNA, the CDR3 is TGCGCCAGCAGCCTGATCAGGGGTGAAAAACTGTTTTTT.

V and J are TRBV5-4 and TRBJ2-2; 14 bases are a match to TRBD2. The CDR3 length is 16 residues. V was clipped by 2 bases and J by 6 bases; unmatched bases: 3. Per the germline V gene, CDR1 is SGHNT and CDR2 is YYREEE (reference sequence). In DNA, the CDR3 is TGTGCCAGCAGCTTAGGGACTAGCGGGAGAGCCGGGGAGCTGTTTTTT. Protein: CASSLGTSGRAGELFF.

This clone has only one observation. The V and J genes are TRBV14 and TRBJ2-3, with 9 bases matching TRBD2. Germline V gives CDR1 SGHDN, CDR2 FVKESK. With V trimmed by 2 bases and J by 2 bases, 11 bases remained unmatched. The CDR3 totals 18 residues. CDR3 DNA: TGTGCCAGCAGCCAAAGCTTCTCACTAGCGGGCCTCACAGATACGCAGTATTTT. This gives the protein CASSQSFSLAGLTDTQYF.

Points on this clone: The same CDR3 arises from other DNA sequences in this sample as well. Here the CDR3 DNA reads TGCAGCGTTCAGGGCCAGGGGGCCTACGAGCAGTACTTC. This gives the protein CSVQGQGAYEQYF. This chain uses TRBV29-1 with TRBJ2-7, with 7 bases that match TRBD1. The CDR3 is made up of 13 amino acids. After removal of 5 bases from V and 2 bases from J, the junction contained 6 bases not matched to a gene. Germline CDR1 and CDR2: SQVTM and ANQGSEA.

V usage is TRBV5-1 and J usage is TRBJ2-1, with D unresolved. Trimming took 0 bases from V and 8 from J, leaving 6 bases between them. Germline V gene sequence: CDR1 SGHRS, CDR2 YFSETQ. The CDR3 contains 12 residues. The CDR3 nucleotides are TGCGCCAGCAGCTTGGCCAGCGATGAGCAGTTCTTC. Translating gives CASSLASDEQFF. Full variable domain (outside the CDR3, taken from reference TRBV5-1 and TRBJ2-1): KAGVTQTPRYLIKTRGQQVTLSCSPISGHRSVSWYQQTPGQGLQFLFEYFSETQRNKGNFPGRFSGRQFSNSRSEMNVSTLELGDSALYLCASSLASDEQFFGPGTRLTVL.